This paragraph reports one TCR beta chain. This entry comes from a study of technical replicates of blood from several donors. This CDR3 is built from 14 residues. Germline V gene data show CDR1 as KGHSH and CDR2 as LQKENI. V lost 5 bases to trimming and J lost 4 bases; unmatched junction nucleotides: 3. The assay was immunoSEQ multiplex PCR, and TCRdb's table has in-frame clones only and misses some. Among tens of thousands of clones, 90% to 95% were seen once, and the ten largest hold 0.3% to 0.5%. The chain has TRBV18 and TRBJ1-2; 11 bases map to TRBD1. This TCR derives from a human donor in good health. What was sequenced was T cells isolated from PBMCs. CDR3 nucleotide sequence: TGTGCCAGCTCAACCGGGACAGGGGGCTATGGCTACACCTTC. This sequence encodes CASSTGTGGYGYTF.